This paragraph covers one T cell receptor beta chain sequence. Its cognate antigen is unknown. This entry comes from a study of cytomegalovirus exposure and HLA in healthy donors. Whole-study findings and limits: HLA-A and HLA-B allele assignments for most subjects were reportedly predicted accurately using TCR beta sequences. Researchers counted about 150 TCR beta chains as cytomegalovirus-associated. In a later analysis, several top co-occurrence clusters appeared linked to parvovirus B19, influenza, CMV and Epstein-Barr virus. Some V segments (TRBV6-2 and TRBV6-3 among them) were excluded as indistinguishable.

CDR1 is PRHDT, CDR2 FYEKMQ, per germline (reference sequence). There are 15 residues in the CDR3. Trimming took off 3 bases at V and 4 bases at J, with 13 bases between the two ends. PCR amplification relied on 60 Vbeta primers (plus 13 Jbeta primers). Data came from immunoSEQ multiplex PCR; TCRdb stores just in-frame clones and leaves some out. The data show 25,000 to 35,000 clones, roughly two fifths seen once. The V gene is TRBV13, the J gene TRBJ1-5, with a tentative D call TRBD1 (6 bases). This TCR was recovered from a woman between 50 and 59 years old in good health and CMV-seronegative. Sequenced input: PBMCs. The CDR3 DNA is TGTGCCAGCAGCTTCTCAGGGGAGGGAAATCAGCCCCAGCATTTT. Protein sequence: CASSFSGEGNQPQHF.